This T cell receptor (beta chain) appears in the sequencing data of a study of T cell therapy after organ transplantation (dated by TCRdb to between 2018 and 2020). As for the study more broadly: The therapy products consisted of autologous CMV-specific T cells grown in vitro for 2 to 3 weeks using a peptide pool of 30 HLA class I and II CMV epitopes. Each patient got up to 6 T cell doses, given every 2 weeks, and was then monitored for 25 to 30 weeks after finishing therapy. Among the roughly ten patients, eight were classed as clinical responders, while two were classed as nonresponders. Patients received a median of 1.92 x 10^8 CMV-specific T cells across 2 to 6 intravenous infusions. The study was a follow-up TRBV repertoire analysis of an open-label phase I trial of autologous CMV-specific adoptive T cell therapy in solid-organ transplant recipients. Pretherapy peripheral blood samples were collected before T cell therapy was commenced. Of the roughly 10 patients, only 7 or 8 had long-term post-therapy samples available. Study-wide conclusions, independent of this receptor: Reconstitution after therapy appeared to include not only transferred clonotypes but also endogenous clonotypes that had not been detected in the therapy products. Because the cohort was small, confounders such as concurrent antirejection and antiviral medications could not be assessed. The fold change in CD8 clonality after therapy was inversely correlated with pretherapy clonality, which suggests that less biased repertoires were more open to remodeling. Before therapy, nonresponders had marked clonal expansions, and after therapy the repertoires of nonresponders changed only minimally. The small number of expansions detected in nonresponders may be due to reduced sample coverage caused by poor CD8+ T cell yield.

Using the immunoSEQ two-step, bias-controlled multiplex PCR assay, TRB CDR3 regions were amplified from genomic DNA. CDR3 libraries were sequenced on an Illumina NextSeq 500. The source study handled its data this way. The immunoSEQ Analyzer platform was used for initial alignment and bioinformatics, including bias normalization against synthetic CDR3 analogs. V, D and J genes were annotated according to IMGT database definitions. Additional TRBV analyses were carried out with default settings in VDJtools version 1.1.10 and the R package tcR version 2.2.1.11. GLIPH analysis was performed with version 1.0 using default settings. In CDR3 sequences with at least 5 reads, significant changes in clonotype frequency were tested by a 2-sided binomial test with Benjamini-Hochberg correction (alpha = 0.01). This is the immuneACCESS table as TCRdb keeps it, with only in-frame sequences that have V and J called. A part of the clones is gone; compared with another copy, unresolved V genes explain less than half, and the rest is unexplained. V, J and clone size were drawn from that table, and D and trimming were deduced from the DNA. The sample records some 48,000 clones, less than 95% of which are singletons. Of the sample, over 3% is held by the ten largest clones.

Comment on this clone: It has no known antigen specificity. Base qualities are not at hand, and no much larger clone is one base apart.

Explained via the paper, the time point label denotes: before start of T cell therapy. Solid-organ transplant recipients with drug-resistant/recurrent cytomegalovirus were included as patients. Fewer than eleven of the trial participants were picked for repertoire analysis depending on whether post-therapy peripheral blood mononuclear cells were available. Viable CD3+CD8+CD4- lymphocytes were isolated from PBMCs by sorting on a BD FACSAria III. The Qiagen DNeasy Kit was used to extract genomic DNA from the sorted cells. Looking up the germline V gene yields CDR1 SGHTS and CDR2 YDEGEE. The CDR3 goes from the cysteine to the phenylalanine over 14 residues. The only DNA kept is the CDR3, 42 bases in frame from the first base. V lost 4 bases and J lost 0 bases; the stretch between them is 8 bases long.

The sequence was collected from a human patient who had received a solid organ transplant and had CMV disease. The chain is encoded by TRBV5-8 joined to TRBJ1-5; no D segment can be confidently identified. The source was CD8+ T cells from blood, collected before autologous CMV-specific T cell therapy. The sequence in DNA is TGTGCCAGCAGCCCGGAAAATAGCAATCAGCCCCAGCATTTT. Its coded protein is CASSPENSNQPQHF.